These T cell receptor beta chains were read from a single sample in a study of shared clonotypes between healthy human individuals. The protocol was immunoSEQ multiplex PCR, while the TCRdb copy is restricted to in-frame clones and leaves out a portion. The sample has 2 million or so clones, 85% to 95% seen once; the top ten hold 0.1% to 0.15%. The specimen was naive CD4+ T cells sorted from blood. The receptors were sampled from a man younger than 35 in good health. CDR3s include the opening cysteine and the closing phenylalanine or tryptophan. The order of the fields is J gene, V gene, CDR3 protein.

J: TRBJ2-1
V: TRBV6-7
CDR3: CASSCRGVIGAGYNEQFF

J: TRBJ1-1
V: TRBV2
CDR3: CASSTGRTTEAFF

J: TRBJ2-6
V: TRBV10-3
CDR3: CAISGPGGPGANVLTF

J: TRBJ2-2
V: TRBV29-1
CDR3: CSVLKGLGTNTGELFF

J: TRBJ2-7
V: TRBV7-2
CDR3: CASSLGGHYEQYF

J: TRBJ2-3
V: TRBV5-4
CDR3: CASRRGQGSGTDTQYF

J: TRBJ2-7
V: TRBV6-4
CDR3: CASSDSIGPGISYEQYF

J: TRBJ2-7
V: TRBV11-2
CDR3: CASSIRQTYEQYF

J: TRBJ2-5
V: TRBV14
CDR3: CASSLRPGGFGKTQYF

J: TRBJ1-5
V: TRBV7-6
CDR3: CASSLDWGQPQHF

J: TRBJ1-5
V: TRBV6-1
CDR3: CASSEGWGQGADNQPQHF

J: TRBJ2-7
V: TRBV10-3
CDR3: CAIRGGLPQDHEQYF

J: TRBJ1-3
V: TRBV7-6
CDR3: CASSFVGNTIYF

J: TRBJ2-7
V: TRBV14
CDR3: CASSQGRTGYEQYF

J: TRBJ2-6
V: TRBV6-1
CDR3: CASSEAGANVLTF

J: TRBJ2-7
V: TRBV2
CDR3: CASSATAGGSEQYF

J: TRBJ2-7
V: TRBV6-6
CDR3: CASSYLGRKSAYEQYF

J: TRBJ1-3
V: TRBV4-3
CDR3: CASSQDRWQTGNTIYF

J: TRBJ2-2
V: TRBV10-1
CDR3: CASSESSITGELFF

J: TRBJ2-1
V: TRBV5-1
CDR3: CASISGGGSNEQFF

J: TRBJ2-3
V: TRBV27
CDR3: CASSLNRAGDTQYF

J: TRBJ1-1
V: TRBV6-1
CDR3: CASSGLQGSTEAFF

J: TRBJ1-6
V: TRBV19
CDR3: CASSMAGGGGTEPSPLHF

J: TRBJ2-7
V: TRBV14
CDR3: CASSQDRQDSYEQYF

J: TRBJ2-7
V: TRBV19
CDR3: CASSPGQGFLEQYF

J: TRBJ1-2
V: TRBV6-5
CDR3: CASSYSGQLNYGYTF

J: TRBJ2-7
V: TRBV6-5
CDR3: CASRASGRGQEQYF

J: TRBJ2-1
V: TRBV18
CDR3: CASSESTGYEQFF

J: TRBJ2-3
V: TRBV30
CDR3: CAWSVKQPGFTDTQYF

J: TRBJ2-7
V: TRBV2
CDR3: CASSEWLPGEQYF

J: TRBJ1-6
V: TRBV6-1
CDR3: CASSEIKDSPLHF

J: TRBJ2-5
V: TRBV25-1
CDR3: CASSEGTGAVTQYF

J: TRBJ2-3
V: TRBV6-6
CDR3: CASRETGEDTQYF

J: TRBJ1-2
V: TRBV19
CDR3: CASSILPGQGNYGYTF

J: TRBJ1-4
V: TRBV5-1
CDR3: CASSQDSQPNEKLFF

J: TRBJ2-5
V: TRBV5-6
CDR3: CASSLGIGGLETQYF

J: TRBJ1-6
V: TRBV6-5
CDR3: CASSYWGAGDSPLHF

J: TRBJ1-2
V: TRBV15
CDR3: CATSRDRTAYGYTF

J: TRBJ2-2
V: TRBV2
CDR3: CASKGAPTGELFF

J: TRBJ1-1
V: TRBV27
CDR3: CASSPWDRVRTEAFF

J: TRBJ1-1
V: TRBV20-1
CDR3: CSARIGEIAFF

J: TRBJ2-6
V: TRBV19
CDR3: CASSIGVLAGANVLTF

J: TRBJ1-5
V: TRBV10-2
CDR3: CASRLGDNQPQHF

J: TRBJ2-7
V: TRBV6-1
CDR3: CASSDGGSYEQYF

J: TRBJ2-2
V: TRBV5-1
CDR3: CASSLRRGQNGELFF

J: TRBJ1-6
V: TRBV18
CDR3: CASSPLPGSNSPLHF

J: TRBJ2-7
V: TRBV6-5
CDR3: CASRLGQGYEQYF